Listed here are 6 T cell receptor beta chains from one sample, sequenced in a study of regulatory T cells in long-lasting Graves disease. Time point of the sample: persistent/refractory GD, antithyroid drugs over 5 years with positive TRAb. There was RNA extracted from PBMCs, and the TCR library was made from it. Arm-PCR with iRepertoire HTBI primers amplified the CDR3 regions for these TCR beta libraries. TCRdb re-analysed the multiplex PCR reads in MiXCR, keeping a single row per CDR3 protein. The sample holds roughly 400,000 distinct CDR3 sequences, around 20% seen once. The material sequenced was peripheral blood mononuclear cells (PBMCs), taken when the disease was refractory, from a patient treated with antithyroid drugs. Receptors were obtained from a female donor with Graves disease.

This clonotype occurred many times. The chain recombines TRBV28 with TRBJ1-1; D call uncertain. Per germline, CDR1 MDHEN and CDR2 SYDVKM. This CDR3 is 13 amino acids long. V lost 7 bases and J 1 base, leaving 10 bases between the germline ends. The CDR3 region has the DNA TGTGCCAGCAACGCAGGATCGAACACTGAAGCTTTCTTT. This gives the protein CASNAGSNTEAFF.

This clonotype has a count of ten or more. The chain has TRBV28 and TRBJ2-1, with TRBD2 matching 7 bases. Germline values: CDR1 MDHEN, CDR2 SYDVKM. V lost 11 bases, J lost 6 bases, and 16 bases stayed unmatched. The CDR3 totals 15 residues. CDR3 loop: CAHGGQAGSINEQFF. In nucleotides, the CDR3 is TGTGCCCACGGTGGGCAAGCGGGAAGCATCAATGAGCAGTTCTTC.

This clonotype was counted at least ten times. The gene calls are TRBV11-2 and TRBJ2-7; TRBD2 aligns across 11 bases. From germline, CDR1 is SGHAT and CDR2 FQNNGV. CDR3 length: 16 amino acids. Trimming removed 1 base from V and 4 bases from J; junction bases left unmatched: 6. CDR3 nucleotide sequence: TGTGCCAGCAGCTTAGGAACTAGCGGGAGTGGTTACGAGCAGTACTTC. Translation: CASSLGTSGSGYEQYF.

V is TRBV6-1 and J is TRBJ1-5; 9 bases are shared with TRBD1. This CDR3 has 19 amino acids. The germline gives CDR1 MNHNS, CDR2 SASEGT. V lost 6 bases and J lost 0; bases outside the gene matches: 15. CDR3 in DNA: TGTGCCAGCAGAACAAGAGGAATTGGACAGGGGTATAGCAATCAGCCCCAGCATTTT. Translated, it gives CASRTRGIGQGYSNQPQHF.

This clonotype appeared many times. The chain recombines TRBV12-3 or TRBV12-4 with TRBJ1-2, with 7 bases matching TRBD1. V lost 7 bases, J lost 4 bases, and 9 bases stayed unmatched. This CDR3 spans 14 amino acids. The CDR3 DNA follows: TGTGCCAGCACCAAAGCACAGGGGCCCTATGGCTACACCTTC. The encoded protein is CASTKAQGPYGYTF.

Notes on this clonotype: This may be a read error, as it is one base from a much larger clone. The chain recombines TRBV6-2 or TRBV6-3 with TRBJ2-2; D might be TRBD2 (6 bases). V lost 2 bases to trimming and J lost 10 bases, with 29 bases between them. Germline V gives CDR1 MNHEY, CDR2 SVGEGT. The CDR3 covers 19 residues. CDR3 sequence: CASSYPNPSGSPYNEELFF. CDR3 in DNA: TGTGCCAGCAGTTACCCCAATCCCAGCGGGTCACCTTACAACGAGGAGCTGTTTTTT.